This T cell receptor beta chain was retrieved from a study of T-cell reconstitution after alpha-beta-depleted transplantation in children. Researchers prepared the TCRbeta library using unique molecular identifiers, the study reports. From the PCR reads, TCRdb called clonotypes with MiXCR, one entry per CDR3 protein. Among approximately 390,000 distinct CDR3 sequences listed, approximately 11% were seen once. Germline values: CDR1 SQVTM, CDR2 ANQGSEA. Trimming took off 3 bases at V and 3 bases at J, with 14 bases between the two ends. The CDR3 consists of 14 residues. This clonotype was sampled from a human donor who donated a stem cell graft to a child with acute myeloid leukemia. This chain uses TRBV29-1 with TRBJ1-1, with D hard to call. The sequencing used PBMCs from the stem cell graft donor, collected from the stem cell graft. The CDR3 region has the DNA TGCAGCGTTGAGATTGGGTTTGTGGACACTGAAGCTTTCTTT. As protein: CSVEIGFVDTEAFF.